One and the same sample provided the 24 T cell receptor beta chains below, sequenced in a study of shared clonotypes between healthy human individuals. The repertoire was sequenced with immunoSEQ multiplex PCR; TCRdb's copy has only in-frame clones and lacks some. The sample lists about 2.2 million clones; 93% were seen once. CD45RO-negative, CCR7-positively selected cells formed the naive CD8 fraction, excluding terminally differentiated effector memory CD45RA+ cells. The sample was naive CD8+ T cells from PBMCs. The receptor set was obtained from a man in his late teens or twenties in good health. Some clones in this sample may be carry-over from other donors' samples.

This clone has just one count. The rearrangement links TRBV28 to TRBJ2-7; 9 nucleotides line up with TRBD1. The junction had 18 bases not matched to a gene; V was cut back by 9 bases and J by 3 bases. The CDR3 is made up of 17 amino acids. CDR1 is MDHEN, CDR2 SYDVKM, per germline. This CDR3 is CASLRTGAQDYNYEQYF. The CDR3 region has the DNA TGTGCCAGTCTCCGGACAGGGGCACAGGACTACAACTACGAGCAGTACTTC.

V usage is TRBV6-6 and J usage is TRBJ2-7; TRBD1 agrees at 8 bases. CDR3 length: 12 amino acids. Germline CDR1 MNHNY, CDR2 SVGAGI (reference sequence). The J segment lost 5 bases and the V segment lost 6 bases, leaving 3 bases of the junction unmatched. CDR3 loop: CASRRTGNEQYF. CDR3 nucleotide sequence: TGTGCCAGCAGACGGACAGGGAACGAGCAGTACTTC.

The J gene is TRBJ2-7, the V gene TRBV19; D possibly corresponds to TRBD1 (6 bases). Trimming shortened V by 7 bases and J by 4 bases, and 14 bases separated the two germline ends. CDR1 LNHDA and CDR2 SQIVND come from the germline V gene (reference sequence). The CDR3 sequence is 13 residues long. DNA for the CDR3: TGTGCCAGTAACAAGGGTACAGGGTACGAGCAGTACTTC. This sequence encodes CASNKGTGYEQYF.

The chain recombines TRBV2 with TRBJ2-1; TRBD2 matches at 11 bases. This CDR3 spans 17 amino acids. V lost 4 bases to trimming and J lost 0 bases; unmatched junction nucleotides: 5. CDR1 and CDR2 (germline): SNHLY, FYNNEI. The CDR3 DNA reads TGTGCCAGCAGTGGAGCACTAGCGGGAGTCTCCTACAATGAGCAGTTCTTC. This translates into CASSGALAGVSYNEQFF.

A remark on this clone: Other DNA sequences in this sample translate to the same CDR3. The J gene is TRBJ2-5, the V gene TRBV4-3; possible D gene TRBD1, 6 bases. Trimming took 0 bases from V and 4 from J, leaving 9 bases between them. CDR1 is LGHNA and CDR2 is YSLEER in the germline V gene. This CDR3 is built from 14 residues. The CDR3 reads CASSQDRGAETQYF. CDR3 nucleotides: TGCGCCAGCAGCCAAGACAGGGGAGCAGAGACCCAGTACTTC.

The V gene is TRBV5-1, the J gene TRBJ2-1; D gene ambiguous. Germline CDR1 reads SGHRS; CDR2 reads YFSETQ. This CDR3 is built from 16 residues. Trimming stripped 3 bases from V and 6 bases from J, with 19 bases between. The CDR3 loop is CASSSSLYVVGNEQFF. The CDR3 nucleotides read TGCGCCAGCAGCTCCTCCCTCTATGTGGTGGGCAATGAGCAGTTCTTC.

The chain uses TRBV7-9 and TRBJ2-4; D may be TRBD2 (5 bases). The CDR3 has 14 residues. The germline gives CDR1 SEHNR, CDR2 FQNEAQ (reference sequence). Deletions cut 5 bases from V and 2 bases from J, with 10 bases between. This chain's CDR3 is CASSHGGTKNIQYF. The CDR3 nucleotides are TGTGCCAGCAGCCATGGAGGTACCAAAAACATTCAGTACTTC.

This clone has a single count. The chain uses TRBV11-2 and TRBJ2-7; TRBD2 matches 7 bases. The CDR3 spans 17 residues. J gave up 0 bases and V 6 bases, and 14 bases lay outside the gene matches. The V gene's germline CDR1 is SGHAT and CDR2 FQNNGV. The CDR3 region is CASRNRASGPRSYEQYF. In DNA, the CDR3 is TGTGCCAGCAGAAATCGGGCTAGCGGCCCTCGCTCCTACGAGCAGTACTTC. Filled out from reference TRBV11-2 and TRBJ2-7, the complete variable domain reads EAGVAQSPRYKIIEKRQSVAFWCNPISGHATLYWYQQILGQGPKLLIQFQNNGVVDDSQLPKDRFSAERLKGVDSTLKIQPAKLEDSAVYLCASRNRASGPRSYEQYFGPGTRLTVT.

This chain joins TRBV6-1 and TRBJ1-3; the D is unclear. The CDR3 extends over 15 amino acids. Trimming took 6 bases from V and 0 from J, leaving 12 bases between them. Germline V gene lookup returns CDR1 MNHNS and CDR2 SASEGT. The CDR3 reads CASRGPVFSGNTIYF. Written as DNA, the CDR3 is TGTGCCAGCAGGGGCCCTGTATTCTCTGGAAACACCATATATTTT.

This chain's CDR3 is CASSLYRIEGQGGEKLFF. CDR3 coding DNA: TGTGCCAGCAGTTTATATAGAATTGAGGGACAGGGAGGGGAAAAACTGTTTTTT. The chain is built from TRBV28 and TRBJ1-4; 9 positions match TRBD1. The germline CDR1 and CDR2 sequences are MDHEN and SYDVKM. The V gene end was trimmed by 1 base and the J gene end by 8 bases; junction bases not matched to a gene: 14. This CDR3 contains 18 residues.

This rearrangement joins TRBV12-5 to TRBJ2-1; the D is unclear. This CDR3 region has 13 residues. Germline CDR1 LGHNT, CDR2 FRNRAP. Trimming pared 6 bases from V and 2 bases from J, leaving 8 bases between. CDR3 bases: TGTGCTAGTGGGGAGCTCGCCTACAATGAGCAGTTCTTC. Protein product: CASGELAYNEQFF.

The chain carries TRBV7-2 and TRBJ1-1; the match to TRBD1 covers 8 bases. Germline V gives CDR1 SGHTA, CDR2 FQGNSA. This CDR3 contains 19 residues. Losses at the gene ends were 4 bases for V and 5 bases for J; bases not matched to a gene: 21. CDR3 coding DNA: TGTGCCAGCAGCTCATACCCCGGGGACAGGACCCCCTCGCGGACTGAAGCTTTCTTT. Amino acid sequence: CASSSYPGDRTPSRTEAFF.

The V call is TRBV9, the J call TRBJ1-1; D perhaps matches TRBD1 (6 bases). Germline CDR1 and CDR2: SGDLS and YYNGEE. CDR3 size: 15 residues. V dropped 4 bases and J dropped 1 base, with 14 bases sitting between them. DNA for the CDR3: TGTGCCAGCAGCCCAGAGGGGGATCAGAACACTGAAGCTTTCTTT. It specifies CASSPEGDQNTEAFF.

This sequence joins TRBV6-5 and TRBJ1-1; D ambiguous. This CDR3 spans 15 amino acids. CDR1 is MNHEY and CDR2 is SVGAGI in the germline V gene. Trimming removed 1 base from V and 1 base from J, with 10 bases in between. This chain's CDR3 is CASSYFSSGNTEAFF. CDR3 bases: TGTGCCAGCAGTTACTTCTCCAGCGGGAACACTGAAGCTTTCTTT.

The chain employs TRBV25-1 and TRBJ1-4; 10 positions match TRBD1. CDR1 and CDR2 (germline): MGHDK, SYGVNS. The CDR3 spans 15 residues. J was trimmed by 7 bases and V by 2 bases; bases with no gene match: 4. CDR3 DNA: TGTGCCAGCAGTGAACGGGACAGGGGCGGTGAAAAACTGTTTTTT. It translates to CASSERDRGGEKLFF.

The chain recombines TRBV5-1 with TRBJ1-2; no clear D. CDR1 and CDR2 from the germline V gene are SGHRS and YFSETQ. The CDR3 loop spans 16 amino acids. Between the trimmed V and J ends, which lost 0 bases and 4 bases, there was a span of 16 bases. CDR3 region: CASSLARGPSGYGYTF. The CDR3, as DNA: TGCGCCAGCAGCTTGGCACGTGGGCCCTCTGGCTATGGCTACACCTTC.

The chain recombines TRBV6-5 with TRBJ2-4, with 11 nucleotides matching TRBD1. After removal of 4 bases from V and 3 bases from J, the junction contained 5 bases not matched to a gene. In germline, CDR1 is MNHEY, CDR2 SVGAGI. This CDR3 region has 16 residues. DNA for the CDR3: TGTGCCAGCAGTTGGGACAGGGGGATAGGCAAAAACATTCAGTACTTC. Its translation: CASSWDRGIGKNIQYF.

Written as DNA, the CDR3 is TGTGCCAGCAGCCAAACCCGAGACAGCCCAGGTCTGTTTTTT. Amino acids: CASSQTRDSPGLFF. The chain recombines TRBV4-2 with TRBJ1-4; D is perhaps TRBD1 (5 bases). In germline, CDR1 is LGHNA, CDR2 YNFKEQ. V dropped 2 bases and J dropped 14 bases, with 18 bases sitting between them. The CDR3 length is 14 residues.

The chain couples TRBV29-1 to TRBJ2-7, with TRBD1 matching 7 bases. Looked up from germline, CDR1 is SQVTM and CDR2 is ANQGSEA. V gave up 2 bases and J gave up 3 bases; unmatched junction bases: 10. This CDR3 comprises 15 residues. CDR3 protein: CSVEPPDRVGYEQYF. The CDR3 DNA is TGCAGCGTTGAACCTCCCGACAGGGTGGGCTACGAGCAGTACTTC.

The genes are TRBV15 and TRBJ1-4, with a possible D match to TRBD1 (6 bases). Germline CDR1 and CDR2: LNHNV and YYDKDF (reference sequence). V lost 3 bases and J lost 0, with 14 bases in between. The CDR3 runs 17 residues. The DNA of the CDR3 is TGTGCCACCAGCAGCTACGGACAGACTGCAACTAATGAAAAACTGTTTTTT. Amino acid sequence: CATSSYGQTATNEKLFF. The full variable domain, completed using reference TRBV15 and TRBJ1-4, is DAMVIQNPRYQVTQFGKPVTLSCSQTLNHNVMYWYQQKSSQAPKLLFHYYDKDFNNEADTPDNFQSRRPNTSFCFLDIRSPGLGDTAMYLCATSSYGQTATNEKLFFGSGTQLSVL.

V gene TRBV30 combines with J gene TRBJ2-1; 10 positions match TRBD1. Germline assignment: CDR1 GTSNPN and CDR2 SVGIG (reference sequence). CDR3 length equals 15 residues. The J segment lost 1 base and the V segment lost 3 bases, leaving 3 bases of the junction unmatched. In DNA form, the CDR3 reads TGTGCCTGGAGACTGGACAGGGGGTCCTACAATGAGCAGTTCTTC. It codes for CAWRLDRGSYNEQFF.

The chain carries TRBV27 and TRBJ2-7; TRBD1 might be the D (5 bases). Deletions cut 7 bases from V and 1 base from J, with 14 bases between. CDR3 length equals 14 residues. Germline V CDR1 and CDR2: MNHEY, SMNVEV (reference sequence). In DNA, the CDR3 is TGTGCCAGCACCCGGACAAGCTATTCCTACGAGCAGTACTTC. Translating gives CASTRTSYSYEQYF.

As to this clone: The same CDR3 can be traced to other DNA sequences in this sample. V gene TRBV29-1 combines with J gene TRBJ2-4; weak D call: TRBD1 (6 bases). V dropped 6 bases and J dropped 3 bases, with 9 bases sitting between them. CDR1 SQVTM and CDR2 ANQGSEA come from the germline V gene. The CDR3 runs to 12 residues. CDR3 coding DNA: TGCAGCGTCAGGGGTGGCAAAAACATTCAGTACTTC. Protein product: CSVRGGKNIQYF.

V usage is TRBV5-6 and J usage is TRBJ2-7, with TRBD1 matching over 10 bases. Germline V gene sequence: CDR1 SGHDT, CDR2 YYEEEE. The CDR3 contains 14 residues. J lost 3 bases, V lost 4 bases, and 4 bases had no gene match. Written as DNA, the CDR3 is TGTGCCAGCAGCGGTGGGGACAGGGGCTACGAGCAGTACTTC. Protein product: CASSGGDRGYEQYF.